This T cell receptor beta chain was captured by sequencing in a study of cytomegalovirus exposure and HLA in healthy donors. Study-level results: The study flagged about 150 TCR beta chains as cytomegalovirus-associated. As confirmed in vitro, a few CMV-associated chains were specific for CMV antigens. The tendency of first-cohort TCR clusters to co-occur in the 120 validation repertoires was identified by a subsequent analysis.

About this clone itself: What it recognizes is unknown.

Clones were read by immunoSEQ multiplex PCR, and TCRdb kept only the in-frame ones, dropping some. In the table there are about 200,000 clones, roughly 80% of which are singletons. The sample comprised PBMCs. This TCR was recovered from a woman between 18 and 30 years old in good health and CMV-seronegative.

CDR3 in DNA: TGTGCCAGCAGTAATTCCTACGAGCAGTACTTC. Protein: CASSNSYEQYF. The rearrangement joins TRBV6-5 to TRBJ2-7; D remains unclear. Looked up from germline, CDR1 is MNHEY and CDR2 is SVGAGI. The V gene lost 5 bases and the J gene lost 1 base, with 3 bases spanning the gap. This CDR3 has 11 amino acids.